A selection of T cell receptor beta chains follows, all from one sample in a study of spatial heterogeneity in lung cancer. TCRdb re-derived calls from the 5' RACE reads in MiXCR, one entry per CDR3 protein. The repertoire holds some 120,000 distinct CDR3 sequences, with 10% to 15% as singletons. The sequencing used PBMCs, collected at follow-up. The source of these receptors is a male donor with early-stage non-small cell lung cancer. The CDR3 runs from the conserved cysteine through the conserved F or W. The order of the fields is J gene, D gene, clone size, V gene, CDR3 DNA, CDR3 protein. The D gene is left open where the match is weak. A clone size is listed for some rows: how often the clone was seen (once, few, many), or a class if it is expanded.

TRBJ2-7,TRBD2,.,TRBV5-1,TGCGCCAGCAGCCCGGGACTAGCGGGGCTCGAGGGGTACTTC,CASSPGLAGLEGYF
TRBJ2-1,.,few,TRBV11-3,TGTGCCAGCAGCTTGGGCAGGGCTCTCGACAATGAGCAGTTCTTC,CASSLGRALDNEQFF
TRBJ2-3,.,.,TRBV6-6,TGTGCCAGCAGTTACTCTTCGGGGGGCACAGATACGCAGTATTTT,CASSYSSGGTDTQYF
TRBJ1-1,.,many,TRBV29-1,TGCAGCGTTGTCAATCAGAACACTGAAGCTTTCTTT,CSVVNQNTEAFF
TRBJ2-3,TRBD1,many,TRBV15,TGTGCCACCAGCCGGGGACAGGGAAAAGATACGCAGTATTTT,CATSRGQGKDTQYF
TRBJ2-2,.,.,TRBV12-3/TRBV12-4,TGTGCCAGCAGTTTAACGGGATCGAACACCGGGGAGCTGTTTTTT,CASSLTGSNTGELFF
TRBJ2-3,.,few,TRBV4-3,TGCGCCAGCAGCCCAGGGACAACAGATACGCAGTATTTT,CASSPGTTDTQYF
TRBJ2-5,TRBD1,few,TRBV7-2,TGTGCCAGCAGCTTATTGGGCAGGGGGCAGGAGACCCAGTACTTC,CASSLLGRGQETQYF
TRBJ2-2,TRBD1,.,TRBV10-1,TGCGCCAGCAGTCAACAGGGGGTCGACCTAAACACCGGGGAGCTGTTTTTT,CASSQQGVDLNTGELFF
TRBJ2-2,TRBD1,few,TRBV7-8,TGTGCCAGCAGCTTTCGGACAGGGAAAGGCACCGGGGAGCTGTTTTTT,CASSFRTGKGTGELFF
TRBJ1-5,TRBD1,few,TRBV12-3/TRBV12-4,TGTGCCAGCAGTCTGACAGGGGAAAATCAGCCCCAGCATTTT,CASSLTGENQPQHF
TRBJ2-1,.,few,TRBV7-2,TGTGCCAGCAGCTTACTTGCGTTTTACAATGAGCAGTTCTTC,CASSLLAFYNEQFF
TRBJ2-5,TRBD1,.,TRBV12-3/TRBV12-4,TGTGCCAGCAGCAATCGACAGGGGGCCGGAGAGACCCAGTACTTC,CASSNRQGAGETQYF
TRBJ2-3,TRBD1,.,TRBV5-1,TGCGCCAGCAGCTTGGCACAGGGGCTCGCTAGCACAGATACGCAGTATTTT,CASSLAQGLASTDTQYF
TRBJ1-4,.,.,TRBV6-5,TGTGCCAGCAGTCACTTGAGGGAAAAGCTGTTTTTT,CASSHLREKLFF
TRBJ2-3,.,.,TRBV9,TGTGCCAGCAGCGTCGACCTAGCTGGTGATACGCAGTATTTT,CASSVDLAGDTQYF
TRBJ1-1,.,.,TRBV21-1,TGTGCCAGCAGCAAAACCTCCGGGACAGAGAACACTGAAGCTTTCTTT,CASSKTSGTENTEAFF
TRBJ1-5,.,many,TRBV7-2,TGTGCCAGCAGCTTAGTAGTTAGCAATCAGCCCCAGCATTTT,CASSLVVSNQPQHF
TRBJ2-5,.,.,TRBV11-2,TGTGCCAGCAGCTTAGATTCTCCAGCCCAGTACTTC,CASSLDSPAQYF
TRBJ2-1,.,.,TRBV5-1,TGCGCCAGCAGCTTGGAGAAGCGTAGCTCCTACAATGAGCAGTTCTTC,CASSLEKRSSYNEQFF
TRBJ2-1,TRBD2,few,TRBV20-1,TGCAGTGCTTCATGGCCGGGACTAGCGGGAGGAAGGGTCTTC,CSASWPGLAGGRVF
TRBJ1-4,.,.,TRBV7-9,TGTGCCAGCAGCTTAGTACTGGCCACTAATGAAAAACTGTTTTTT,CASSLVLATNEKLFF
TRBJ2-3,.,many,TRBV5-1,TGCGCCAGCAGCTTGGGATATCGGGAAGATACGCAGTATTTT,CASSLGYREDTQYF
TRBJ2-7,.,few,TRBV7-6,TGTGCCAGCAGCCAAGGGGACTTTGCCTACGAGCAGTACTTC,CASSQGDFAYEQYF
TRBJ2-3,TRBD2,few,TRBV7-6,TGTGCCAGCAGCACTCTTAGCGGGGGGGCCTCAGATACGCAGTATTTT,CASSTLSGGASDTQYF
TRBJ2-7,.,few,TRBV28,TGTGCCAGCAGTTTGAGTGCCAGAGACTACGAGCAGTACTTC,CASSLSARDYEQYF
TRBJ2-7,.,many,TRBV10-3,TGTGCCATCAGTGAGGGAGGCAGGTACCTCTCCTACGAGCAGTACTTC,CAISEGGRYLSYEQYF
TRBJ2-5,.,.,TRBV5-1,TGCGCCAGCAGCTTGGAGGTCGGGATGGAGACCCAGTACTTC,CASSLEVGMETQYF
TRBJ1-1,TRBD1,few,TRBV5-1,TGCGCCAGCAGCTTGGAGGCAGGGGGCGTGAACACTGAAGCTTTCTTT,CASSLEAGGVNTEAFF
TRBJ1-6,.,many,TRBV12-3/TRBV12-4,TGTGCCAGCAGTTTTAGGAATTCACCCCTCCACTTT,CASSFRNSPLHF
TRBJ2-3,.,many,TRBV10-3,TGTGCCATCAGTTCCAGGCTCATTACAGATACGCAGTATTTT,CAISSRLITDTQYF